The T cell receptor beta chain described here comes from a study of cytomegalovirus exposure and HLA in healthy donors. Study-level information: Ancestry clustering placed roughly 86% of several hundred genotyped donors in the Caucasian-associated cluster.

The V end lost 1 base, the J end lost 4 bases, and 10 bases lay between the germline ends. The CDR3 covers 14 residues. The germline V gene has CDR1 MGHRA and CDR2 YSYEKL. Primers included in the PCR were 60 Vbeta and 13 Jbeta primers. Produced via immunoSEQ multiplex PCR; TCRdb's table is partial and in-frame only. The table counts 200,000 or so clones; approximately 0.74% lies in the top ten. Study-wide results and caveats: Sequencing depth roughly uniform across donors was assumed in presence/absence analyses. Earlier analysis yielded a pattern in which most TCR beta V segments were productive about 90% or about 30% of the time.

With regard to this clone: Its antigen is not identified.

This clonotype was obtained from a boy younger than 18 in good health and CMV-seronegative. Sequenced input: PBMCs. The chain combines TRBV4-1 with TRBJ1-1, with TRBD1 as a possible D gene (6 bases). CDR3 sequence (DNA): TGCGCCAGCAGCCAAGTTACAGGGATCACTGAAGCTTTCTTT. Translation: CASSQVTGITEAFF.